This is a list of T cell receptor beta chains from one sample in a study of blood T cell repertoires in COVID-19. This table comes from immunoSEQ multiplex PCR, and its TCRdb copy is limited to in-frame clones, with some not included. The table lists 180,000 or so clones, more than 65% of them singletons. The sequencing input was PBMCs or T cells enriched from blood (not recorded which). These receptors were taken from a man aged 45-65 years who had recovered from COVID-19. CDR3s include the opening cysteine and the closing phenylalanine or tryptophan. The D gene is left open where the match is weak. Clone size appears in some rows only: once, few, many, or a class for an expanded clone.

J,size,V,D,DNA,CDR3
TRBJ1-1,.,TRBV19,.,TGTGCCAGTAGTGTGGGACACAACACTGAAGCTTTCTTT,CASSVGHNTEAFF
TRBJ2-7,.,TRBV7-2,.,TGTGCCAGCAGCTTACTTCTAGTCACGACCTACGAGCAGTACTTC,CASSLLLVTTYEQYF
TRBJ1-4,once,TRBV2,.,TGTGCCAGCAGTCGCGGACAGCTTGAAAAACTGTTTTTT,CASSRGQLEKLFF
TRBJ2-1,few,TRBV7-9,TRBD1,TGTGCCAGCAGCTTAGGGTTCCGGGACAGAGACAATGAGCAGTTCTTC,CASSLGFRDRDNEQFF
TRBJ2-5,.,TRBV20-1,TRBD2,TGCAGTGCTAGTAACCTAGCGGGGGAGACCCAGTACTTC,CSASNLAGETQYF
TRBJ2-2,once,TRBV18,TRBD2,TGTGCCAGCTCACCGACTAGCGGGAGTACCGGGGAGCTGTTTTTT,CASSPTSGSTGELFF
TRBJ2-6,.,TRBV2,TRBD1,TGTGCCAGCGGGCAGGGGGCCCCTGGGGCCAACGTCCTGACTTTC,CASGQGAPGANVLTF
TRBJ1-2,.,TRBV11-1,.,TGTGCCAGCAGCTTCGGGGAAAACTATGGCTACACCTTC,CASSFGENYGYTF
TRBJ2-1,few,TRBV5-6,.,TGTGCCAGCAGCCCAGACCCGGGGTATTACAATGAGCAGTTCTTC,CASSPDPGYYNEQFF
TRBJ1-2,once,TRBV28,.,TGTGCCAGCAGTTTATATTCGGGACAAGGAGGTGGCTACACCTTC,CASSLYSGQGGGYTF
TRBJ2-1,.,TRBV12-3/TRBV12-4,.,TGTGCCAGCAGTTTCGGTCTGAACAATGAGCAGTTCTTC,CASSFGLNNEQFF
TRBJ2-4,.,TRBV7-9,TRBD2,TGTGCCAGCACCGATGGGGGGGAGGCCAAAAACATTCAGTACTTC,CASTDGGEAKNIQYF
TRBJ2-6,.,TRBV28,.,TGTGCCAGCAGTATTGAGGCGGGGTTTCCCTCTGGGGCCAACGTCCTGACTTTC,CASSIEAGFPSGANVLTF
TRBJ1-2,.,TRBV7-2,TRBD1,TGTGCCAGCAGCTTACAGGGGGCGCGGAACTATGGCTACACCTTC,CASSLQGARNYGYTF
TRBJ2-7,.,TRBV24-1,.,TGTGCCACCAGTGATGGGTCACAGGAGCGTCCCTACGAGCAGTACTTC,CATSDGSQERPYEQYF